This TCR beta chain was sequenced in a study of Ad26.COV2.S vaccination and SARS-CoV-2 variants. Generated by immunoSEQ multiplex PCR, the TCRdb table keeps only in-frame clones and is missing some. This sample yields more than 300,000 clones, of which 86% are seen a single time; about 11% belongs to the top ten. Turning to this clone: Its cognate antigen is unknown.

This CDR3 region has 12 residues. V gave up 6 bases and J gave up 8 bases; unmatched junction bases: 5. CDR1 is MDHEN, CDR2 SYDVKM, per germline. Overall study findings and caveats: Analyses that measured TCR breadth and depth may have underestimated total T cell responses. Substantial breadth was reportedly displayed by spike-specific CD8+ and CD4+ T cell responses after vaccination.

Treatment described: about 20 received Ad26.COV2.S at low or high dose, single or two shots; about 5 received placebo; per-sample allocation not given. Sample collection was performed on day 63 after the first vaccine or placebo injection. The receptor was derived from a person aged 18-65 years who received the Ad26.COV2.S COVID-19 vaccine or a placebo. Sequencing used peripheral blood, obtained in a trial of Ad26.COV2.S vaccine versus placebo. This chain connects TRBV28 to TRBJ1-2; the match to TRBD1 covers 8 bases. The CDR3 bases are TGTGCCAGCAGCCAGGGGGCGCTCGGCTACACCTTC. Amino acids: CASSQGALGYTF.